This entry concerns a single TCR beta chain. Its antigen is currently not known. No base-level quality is on record; no much larger clone is a single base apart. The CDR3 starts with the cysteine, ends with the phenylalanine, and has 15 residues. The sequence is cut down to CDR3 DNA, 45 bases in frame from base 1. Looking up the germline V gene yields CDR1 SGHAT and CDR2 FQNNGV. V is reduced by 2 bases and J by 0 bases, leaving a spacing of 8 bases between them. Genomic DNA was isolated from the sorted cells so that the TCRbeta CDR3 region could be sequenced. The immunoSEQ Assay was used for sequencing of TCRbeta CDR3 regions. In its TCRdb copy, this immuneACCESS table keeps in-frame sequences only and misses some clones. Where compared with another copy, unresolved V genes explain less than half of these, and the others have no known cause. For this sample the table gives some 100,000 clones, of which 75% to 95% were detected only once. About 0.29% of the sample lies in the top ten.

Patients with a history of autoimmune disease or receiving systemic immunosuppression were excluded from the trial. In every dose cohort, peripheral blood was drawn for TCR sequencing at baseline, cycle 4 day 1, and cycle 7 day 1. The samples were drawn from a first-in-human, open-label, multicenter phase I dose-escalation trial of ivuxolimab. Adults with locally advanced or metastatic head and neck squamous cell, hepatocellular, melanoma or renal cell carcinoma were enrolled in the trial. Before TCR sequencing, CD4+ T cells and CD8+ T cells from peripheral blood were sorted into separate populations. The data originate from a study of OX40 agonist ivuxolimab in advanced cancers. In terms of the full investigation: Ivuxolimab, which targeted the costimulatory receptor OX40 (CD134), was an agonistic, fully human IgG2 monoclonal antibody. Intravenous ivuxolimab was administered to patients every 2 weeks at six dose levels: 0.01, 0.1, 0.3, 1.5, 3 and 10 mg/kg. Among the approximately 50 dose-escalation patients, about 19 had hepatocellular carcinoma, roughly 15 melanoma, 9 renal cell carcinoma and 9 head and neck cancer. The dose-escalation cohort was over 70% male with a mean age of roughly 60 years, ranging from roughly 23 to 85. Prior anti-PD-1, anti-PD-L1 or anti-CTLA-4 therapy was permitted, and 40% of dose-escalation patients had received checkpoint inhibitors. Partial responses occurred in three dose-escalation patients, of whom one had hepatocellular carcinoma and two had cutaneous melanoma. Peripheral TCRbeta sequencing aimed to test whether ivuxolimab altered TCR sequence diversity and caused clonal T-cell expansion. The paper covers the monotherapy dose-escalation part of the phase I ivuxolimab trial, which included N ≈ 57 patients.

What the study reported, not specific to this receptor: Partial responders in the 0.1-3.0 mg/kg groups had among the lowest normalized peripheral clonal expansion, especially among CD8+ T cells. Low levels of normalized T-cell clonal expansion were also seen in some patients who did not respond. At doses from 0.1 to 3.0 mg/kg, clonal expansion was seen in both CD4+ and CD8+ blood T cells between baseline and week 6. The antigen specificity of the peripheral T cells that underwent clonal expansion was not determined. After ivuxolimab, expanded clones were on average more numerous among CD8+ T cells than among CD4+ T cells.

The V and J segments used are TRBV11-2 and TRBJ2-1; TRBD1 is a possible D gene, resting on 6 matching bases. Sequences were derived from CD4+ or CD8+ T cells sorted from blood, sampled in a trial of the OX40 agonist ivuxolimab. The sequence derives from an adult with an advanced solid tumor such as melanoma, head and neck, liver or kidney cancer. The CDR3 here reads CASSLTDSSYNEQFF. In nucleotides, the sequence is TGTGCCAGCAGCTTAACGGACAGCTCCTACAATGAGCAGTTCTTC.